These 7 T cell receptor beta chains originate from one sample sequenced in a study of blood T cell repertoires in COVID-19. Only in-frame clones appear in the TCRdb table, and some are missing; sequencing was by immunoSEQ multiplex PCR. This table has 30,000 to 40,000 clones, 89% appearing once. Material: peripheral blood. These receptors came from a human donor in a cohort sampled during active COVID-19.

This clone came up once. V usage is TRBV18 and J usage is TRBJ2-1; TRBD2 matches at 8 bases. The CDR3 has 14 residues. Germline lookup yields CDR1 KGHSH and CDR2 LQKENI. The J segment lost 7 bases and the V segment lost 7 bases, leaving 9 bases of the junction unmatched. CDR3 region: CASLTGAGENEQFF. The CDR3 DNA follows: TGTGCCAGCTTAACGGGAGCGGGAGAGAATGAGCAGTTCTTC.

V is TRBV6-5 and J is TRBJ1-1; 7 bases align to TRBD1. Looked up from germline, CDR1 is MNHEY and CDR2 is SVGAGI. The V segment lost 7 bases and the J segment 5 bases; nucleotides outside the gene matches: 7. The CDR3 spans 13 residues. This CDR3 is CASKKGGLTEAFF. CDR3 bases: TGTGCCAGCAAAAAAGGGGGCTTGACTGAAGCTTTCTTT.

The chain has TRBV5-8 and TRBJ1-5, with 11 bases matching TRBD1. V lost 4 bases to trimming and J lost 6 bases; unmatched junction nucleotides: 9. The CDR3 sequence is 16 residues long. Germline CDR1 is SGHTS and CDR2 is YDEGEE. The CDR3 sequence is CASSQTDRGRSQPQHF. The CDR3 DNA reads as TGTGCCAGCAGCCAGACGGACAGGGGGCGCAGTCAGCCCCAGCATTTT.

The CDR3 DNA sequence: TGTGCCAGCAATCCGGGACTCGTCGCGAACACCGGGGAGCTGTTTTTT. Its protein is CASNPGLVANTGELFF. The chain links TRBV2 to TRBJ2-2, with D perhaps TRBD2 (6 bases). The CDR3 is made up of 16 amino acids. The V end lost 7 bases, the J end lost 0 bases, and 15 bases lay between the germline ends. Germline V gene lookup returns CDR1 SNHLY and CDR2 FYNNEI.

The chain carries TRBV5-1 and TRBJ1-4; D remains ambiguous. The CDR3 covers 15 residues. CDR1 is SGHRS, CDR2 YFSETQ, per germline. The germline V and J ends were trimmed by 0 bases and 2 bases, with 8 bases remaining between them. DNA of the CDR3: TGCGCCAGCAGCTTGGCAGGTTCGACTAATGAAAAACTGTTTTTT. This sequence encodes CASSLAGSTNEKLFF.

Regarding this clone: A read error may produce the germline difference seen at one junction end. V gene TRBV3-1 (or the pseudogene TRBV3-2) combines with J gene TRBJ2-7; unclear D gene. Germline CDR1 and CDR2: LGHDT and YNNKEL (reference sequence). This CDR3 is built from 13 residues. DNA for the CDR3: TGTGCCGGCAGCCAAGATTTCAACTACGAGCAGTACTTC. It translates to CAGSQDFNYEQYF.

The V call is TRBV5-1, the J call TRBJ2-7, with D uncertain. V lost 0 bases to trimming and J lost 4 bases, with 14 bases between them. The V gene's germline CDR1 is SGHRS and CDR2 YFSETQ. This CDR3 is built from 15 residues. The CDR3 region has the DNA TGCGCCAGCAGCTTGGCCCCCGGCCCCAGGTACGAGCAGTACTTC. This sequence encodes CASSLAPGPRYEQYF. Together with reference TRBV5-1 and TRBJ2-7, the CDR3 gives the full variable domain: KAGVTQTPRYLIKTRGQQVTLSCSPISGHRSVSWYQQTPGQGLQFLFEYFSETQRNKGNFPGRFSGRQFSNSRSEMNVSTLELGDSALYLCASSLAPGPRYEQYFGPGTRLTVT.